The rows below give T cell receptor beta chains drawn from one sample of a study of T cell changes during pregnancy in multiple sclerosis. Sequencing used immunoSEQ multiplex PCR; TCRdb keeps in-frame clones, though not all of them. The sample yields roughly 110,000 clones, about 90% seen once. The sequencing used peripheral blood, collected after pregnancy. These TCRs come from a female donor with multiple sclerosis, enrolled in a pregnancy study. Each CDR3 is given without its conserved first and last residue. Fields, in order: V gene, CDR3 protein.

TRBV6-6 ASRSREAF
TRBV7-2 ASSLVPEGYEQY
TRBV19 ASSKGASETYEQY
TRBV28 ASRTSGYNEQF
TRBV6-1 ASSELGTAAWGKLF
TRBV6-6 ASSEPLLGNEQF
TRBV5-6 ASSSRGTGTGEQY
TRBV5-1 ASSEADRINTGELF
TRBV7-8 ASSGRQGNYEQY
TRBV6-1 AGGDWFNEQF
TRBV7-3 ASSLAGGLINEQF
TRBV30 AWSGTAGTFYT
TRBV11-2 ASSLIAERGHSYNEQF
TRBV30 AWSEKYRGLSSYEQY
TRBV11-1 ASSLGLAGYNEQF
TRBV6-4 ASSKRVGSYNEQF